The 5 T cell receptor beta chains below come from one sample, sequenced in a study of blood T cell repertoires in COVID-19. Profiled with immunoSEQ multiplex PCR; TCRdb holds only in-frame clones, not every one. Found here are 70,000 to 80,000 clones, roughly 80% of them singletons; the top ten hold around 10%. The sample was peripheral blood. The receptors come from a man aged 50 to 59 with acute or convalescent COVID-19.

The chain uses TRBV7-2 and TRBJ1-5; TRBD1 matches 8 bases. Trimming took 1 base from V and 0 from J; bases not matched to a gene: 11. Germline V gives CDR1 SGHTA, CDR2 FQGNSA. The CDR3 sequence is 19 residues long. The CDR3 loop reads CASSLGTGSKRSSNQPQHF. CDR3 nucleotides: TGTGCCAGCAGCTTAGGGACAGGGTCAAAGAGGAGTAGCAATCAGCCCCAGCATTTT.

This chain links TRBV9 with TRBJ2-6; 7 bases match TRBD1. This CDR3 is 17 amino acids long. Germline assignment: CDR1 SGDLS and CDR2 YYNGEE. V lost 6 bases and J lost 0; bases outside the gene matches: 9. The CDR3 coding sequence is TGTGCCAGCACTAGGGACAGAGACGACTCTGGGGCCAACGTCCTGACTTTC. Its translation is CASTRDRDDSGANVLTF.

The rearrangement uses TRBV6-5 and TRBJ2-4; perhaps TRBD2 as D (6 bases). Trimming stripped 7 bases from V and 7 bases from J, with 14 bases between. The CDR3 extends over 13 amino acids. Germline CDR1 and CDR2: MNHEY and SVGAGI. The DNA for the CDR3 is TGTGCCAGCACCCCGGGTGGGGGGAACATTCAGTACTTC. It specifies CASTPGGGNIQYF.

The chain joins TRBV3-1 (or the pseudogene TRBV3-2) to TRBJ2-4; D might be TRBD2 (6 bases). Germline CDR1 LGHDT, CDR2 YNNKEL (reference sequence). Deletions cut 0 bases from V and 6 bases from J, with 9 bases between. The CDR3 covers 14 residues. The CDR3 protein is CASSQDVGRNIQYF. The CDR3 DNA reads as TGTGCCAGCAGCCAAGATGTCGGGAGAAACATTCAGTACTTC.

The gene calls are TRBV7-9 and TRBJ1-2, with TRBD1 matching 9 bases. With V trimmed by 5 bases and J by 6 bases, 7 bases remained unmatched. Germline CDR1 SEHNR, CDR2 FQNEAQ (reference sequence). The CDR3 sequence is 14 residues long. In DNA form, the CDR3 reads TGTGCCAGCAGCCTTTGGACAGGGGAGAATGGCTACACCTTC. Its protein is CASSLWTGENGYTF.